Sequencing of this TCR beta chain was carried out in a study of control samples from healthy donors and cancer patients. Assay: immunoSEQ multiplex PCR; the TCRdb copy retains only in-frame clones and omits some. Among approximately 87,000 clones listed, 85% to 90% were seen once. The CDR3 has 13 amino acids. Trimming stripped 5 bases from V and 1 base from J, with 8 bases between. In germline, CDR1 is SQVTM, CDR2 ANQGSEA. The gene calls are TRBV29-1 and TRBJ2-2, with D unclear. The sequence came from a woman aged 45 to 65 in good health. Sequenced: blood. CDR3 sequence reads: CSVLGWNTGELFF. In DNA, the CDR3 is TGCAGCGTTTTAGGTTGGAACACCGGGGAGCTGTTTTTT.